This note documents a single T cell receptor beta chain sequence. Antigen unknown. The data derive from a study of T-cell memory formation after mild COVID-19. Points from the study as a whole: Among contracting clones, CD4+ were mainly CM/EM and CD8+ enriched in EMRA. A balance of CD4 and CD8 characterized clones contracting day 15 to 85, whereas later expanders leaned CD4+.

TCRdb processed the 5' RACE reads anew with MiXCR; each CDR3 protein has one entry. The sample lists more than 250,000 distinct CDR3 sequences; over 15% were seen once. Per the germline V gene, CDR1 is GTSNPN and CDR2 is SVGIG (reference sequence). The V and J ends lost 0 bases and 7 bases respectively, with 10 bases between them. CDR3 size: 14 residues. The sequence came from a man younger than 30 who had mild COVID-19 (a few samples of this study predate the infection). Cell type and time point are not known. V is TRBV30 and J is TRBJ1-6; possible D gene TRBD1, 6 bases. The sample was PBMCs or a T cell subset sorted from them (not recorded which). The CDR3 protein is CAWSVQGYNSPLHF. CDR3 nucleotide sequence: TGTGCCTGGAGTGTACAGGGCTACAATTCACCCCTCCACTTT.